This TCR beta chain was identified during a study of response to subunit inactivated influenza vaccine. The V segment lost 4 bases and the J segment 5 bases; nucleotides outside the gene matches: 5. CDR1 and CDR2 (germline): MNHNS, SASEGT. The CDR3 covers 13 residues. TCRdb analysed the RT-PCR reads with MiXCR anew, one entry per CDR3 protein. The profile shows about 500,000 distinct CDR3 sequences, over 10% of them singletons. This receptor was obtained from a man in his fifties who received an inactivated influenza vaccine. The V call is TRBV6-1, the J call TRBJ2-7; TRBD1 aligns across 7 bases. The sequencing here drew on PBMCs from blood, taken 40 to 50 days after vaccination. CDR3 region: CASSVGGLNEQYF. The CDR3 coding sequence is TGTGCCAGCAGTGTAGGGGGCCTTAACGAGCAGTACTTC.